The following is a T cell receptor beta chain sequence with its context. Caucasian adults residing in Nashville, Tennessee made up all the donors. TCRdb's copy holds only in-frame clones and misses some; the assay was immunoSEQ multiplex PCR. The sample has about 530,000 clones; 60% to 80% are singletons. CDR1 is SQVTM, CDR2 ANQGSEA, per germline. V lost 6 bases to trimming and J lost 5 bases; unmatched junction nucleotides: 10. The CDR3 has 14 residues. The data derive from a study of shared clonotypes between healthy human individuals. Turning to the study itself: The donor pool was made up of two women and a few men aged 18 to 49.

The sequence derives from a woman aged 40 to 50 in good health. Some clones in this sample may be carry-over from other donors' samples. The V and J genes are TRBV29-1 and TRBJ2-7, with 10 positions matching TRBD1. The sequenced sample consisted of PBMCs. CDR3 in DNA: TGCAGCGTGATTACCGGGACAGGGGCCGACGAGCAGTACTTC. It codes for CSVITGTGADEQYF.